The present TCR beta chain was sequenced within a study of OX40 agonist ivuxolimab in advanced cancers. Produced via immunoSEQ multiplex PCR; TCRdb's table is partial and in-frame only. Of just over 60,000 clones in the sample, around 93% are singletons; the top ten hold over 9.5%. This CDR3 spans 16 amino acids. Germline V gene lookup returns CDR1 LGHNA and CDR2 YNFKEQ. Sample: CD4+ or CD8+ T cells sorted from blood, taken in a trial of the OX40 agonist ivuxolimab. The chain combines TRBV4-2 with TRBJ2-5; D perhaps matches TRBD2 (6 bases). The end of the DNA fits TRBJ2-7 better, so the J call may be wrong. The TCR sequence derives from an adult with an advanced solid tumor such as melanoma, head and neck, liver or kidney cancer. In DNA, the CDR3 is TGTGCCAGCAGCACCAGCGTACTAGCTCCTACCTACGAGCAGTACTTC. Protein product: CASSTSVLAPTYEQYF.